One and the same sample provided the 10 T cell receptor beta chains below, sequenced in a study of OX40 agonist ivuxolimab in advanced cancers. Clones were read by immunoSEQ multiplex PCR, and TCRdb kept only the in-frame ones, dropping some. The sample lists fewer than 85,000 clones; approximately 90% were seen once. The source was CD4+ or CD8+ T cells sorted from blood, collected in a trial of the OX40 agonist ivuxolimab. These TCRs come from an adult with an advanced solid tumor such as melanoma, head and neck, liver or kidney cancer.

The chain employs TRBV27 and TRBJ1-6; 9 bases map to TRBD1. The CDR3 is 16 residues long. V dropped 3 bases and J dropped 7; count of bases not matched to a gene: 7. The germline CDR1 and CDR2 sequences are MNHEY and SMNVEV (reference sequence). CDR3 region: CASSFDPTGGNSPLHF. The CDR3 region has the DNA TGTGCCAGCAGTTTCGACCCGACAGGGGGGAATTCACCCCTCCACTTT.

The chain links TRBV7-9 to TRBJ2-2, with D possibly being TRBD1 (5 bases). Per the germline V gene, CDR1 is SEHNR and CDR2 is FQNEAQ (reference sequence). The CDR3 has 14 residues. The V end was cut by 3 bases, the J end by 5 bases, with 10 bases between. The CDR3 is CASSFQGGTGELFF. The CDR3 DNA is TGTGCCAGCAGCTTCCAGGGTGGAACCGGGGAGCTGTTTTTT.

This sequence joins TRBV28 and TRBJ2-1; 8 bases match TRBD2. With V trimmed by 4 bases and J by 0 bases, 8 bases remained unmatched. Germline V gene lookup returns CDR1 MDHEN and CDR2 SYDVKM. The CDR3 loop spans 17 amino acids. The CDR3 DNA reads TGTGCCAGCAGTTCTTTAGCGGGGTTGGGCTCCTACAATGAGCAGTTCTTC. Amino acids: CASSSLAGLGSYNEQFF. The full variable domain, with the rest looked up from reference TRBV28 and TRBJ2-1, is DVKVTQSSRYLVKRTGEKVFLECVQDMDHENMFWYRQDPGLGLRLIYFSYDVKMKEKGDIPEGYSVSREKKERFSLILESASTNQTSMYLCASSSLAGLGSYNEQFFGPGTRLTVL.

J is TRBJ1-5 and V is TRBV19; D is possibly TRBD1 (6 bases). The CDR3 covers 14 residues. Trimming stripped 7 bases from V and 0 bases from J, with 10 bases between. CDR1 and CDR2 from the germline V gene are LNHDA and SQIVND (reference sequence). In nucleotides, the CDR3 is TGTGCCAGTACCAACAGGGTTAGCAATCAGCCCCAGCATTTT. Encoded protein: CASTNRVSNQPQHF.

V usage is TRBV11-3 and J usage is TRBJ2-7; 8 nucleotides line up with TRBD1. The CDR3 length is 13 residues. CDR1 and CDR2 (germline): SGHNT, YENEEA. V trimming: 5 bases; J trimming: 7 bases; junction bases outside the gene matches: 7. CDR3 sequence: CASSQDRVGEQYF. In nucleotides, the CDR3 is TGTGCCAGCAGCCAGGACAGGGTGGGGGAGCAGTACTTC.

This chain uses TRBV5-4 with TRBJ2-3, with 7 bases lining up with TRBD1. The CDR3 spans 17 residues. CDR1 and CDR2 (germline): SGHNT, YYREEE (reference sequence). V gave up 0 bases and J gave up 0 bases; unmatched junction bases: 7. CDR3 amino acids: CASSLGGWGQSTDTQYF. CDR3 nucleotides: TGTGCCAGCAGCTTGGGGGGATGGGGACAGAGCACAGATACGCAGTATTTT. The full variable domain, rest sourced from reference TRBV5-4 and TRBJ2-3, is ETGVTQSPTHLIKTRGQQVTLRCSSQSGHNTVSWYQQALGQGPQFIFQYYREEENGRGNFPPRFSGLQFPNYSSELNVNALELDDSALYLCASSLGGWGQSTDTQYFGPGTRLTVL.

This chain connects TRBV6-1 to TRBJ2-7; 8 bases align to TRBD1. The trim removed 7 bases at V and 7 bases at J, leaving 15 bases unmatched. CDR1 is MNHNS, CDR2 SASEGT, per germline. The CDR3 runs 15 residues. The DNA of the CDR3 is TGTGCCAGCAAATCCCTGGGACAGGAGGATTTAGAGCAGTACTTC. Translated, it gives CASKSLGQEDLEQYF.

This chain joins TRBV19 and TRBJ2-7; possibly TRBD1 or TRBD2 for D (5 bases each). Germline CDR1 reads LNHDA; CDR2 reads SQIVND (reference sequence). This CDR3 spans 14 amino acids. The V end was cut by 3 bases, the J end by 2 bases, with 11 bases between. The CDR3 is CASSISGAPYEQYF. The CDR3 bases are TGTGCCAGTAGTATTTCCGGGGCGCCCTACGAGCAGTACTTC.

The chain has TRBV19 and TRBJ2-1; 7 nucleotides match TRBD1. V shed 4 bases, J shed 7 bases, and the junction held 16 bases outside the gene matches. The length of the CDR3 is 17 residues. Germline lookup yields CDR1 LNHDA and CDR2 SQIVND (reference sequence). DNA of the CDR3: TGTGCCAGTAGTACCGCTATTCAGGGGACAGATAAGAATGAGCAGTTCTTC. This codes for CASSTAIQGTDKNEQFF.

This clone was counted between two and nine times. The chain employs TRBV28 and TRBJ2-3; 7 positions agree with TRBD2. Germline V CDR1 and CDR2: MDHEN, SYDVKM. The CDR3 has 13 residues. V was pared by 5 bases and J by 1 base, with 0 bases of the junction left unmatched. The DNA of the CDR3 is TGTGCCAGCAGTGCGGGGGGCACAGATACGCAGTATTTT. Protein sequence: CASSAGGTDTQYF.